These T cell receptor beta chains were read from a single sample in a study of beta chain features in type 1 diabetes. The table came from immunoSEQ multiplex PCR; TCRdb's copy has only in-frame clones and leaves some out. This sample has approximately 600,000 clones; under 15% occur once, and the top ten carry around 0.12%. Sequenced sample: naive CD4+ T cells from blood. All receptors derive from a man between 25 and 39 years old with type 1 diabetes. CDR3s include the opening cysteine and the closing phenylalanine or tryptophan. D genes are given only for firm matches. Size is omitted from some rows. Given values are once, few, many or a class for expanded clones.

v_gene	j_gene	abundance	len	d_gene	CDR3aa	CDR3nt
TRBV4-2	TRBJ1-4	few	15	NA	CASSPPGLFREKLFF	TGTGCCAGCAGTCCTCCGGGACTGTTTCGTGAAAAACTGTTTTTT
TRBV7-2	TRBJ2-7	NA	15	NA	CASSLERGGLDEQYF	TGTGCCAGCAGCTTAGAGAGGGGAGGTCTTGACGAGCAGTACTTC
TRBV2	TRBJ1-4	NA	14	NA	CASREQTFNEKLFF	TGTGCCAGCAGGGAACAGACCTTTAATGAAAAACTGTTTTTT
TRBV6-4	TRBJ2-7	few	14	NA	CASSRTSSSYEQYF	TGTGCCAGCAGTCGGACTTCAAGCTCCTACGAGCAGTACTTC
TRBV6-5	TRBJ2-7	NA	14	TRBD1	CASSYRDRFNEQYF	TGTGCCAGCAGCTACCGGGACAGGTTCAACGAGCAGTACTTC
TRBV30	TRBJ2-1	NA	13	NA	CAWSRDINDEQFF	TGTGCCTGGAGTCGGGACATTAATGATGAGCAGTTCTTC
TRBV19	TRBJ1-1	few	13	NA	CASSPTDSTEAFF	TGTGCCAGTAGTCCAACGGACAGTACTGAAGCTTTCTTT
TRBV5-6	TRBJ1-2	few	15	TRBD1	CASSLDGTGFRGYTF	TGTGCCAGCAGCTTGGATGGGACAGGGTTTCGTGGCTACACCTTC
TRBV30	TRBJ1-5	few	15	NA	CAWSIGGASNQPQHF	TGTGCCTGGAGTATTGGGGGCGCTAGCAATCAGCCCCAGCATTTT
TRBV5-1	TRBJ2-4	NA	14	NA	CASSLRETKNIQYF	TGCGCCAGCAGCTTGAGGGAGACCAAAAACATTCAGTACTTC
TRBV18	TRBJ2-1	NA	16	TRBD2	CASSPPTSGGNNEQFF	TGTGCCAGCTCACCACCAACTAGCGGGGGGAACAATGAGCAGTTCTTC
TRBV19	TRBJ1-2	NA	13	NA	CASSIGQEYGYTF	TGTGCCAGTAGTATTGGCCAGGAGTATGGCTACACCTTC
TRBV13	TRBJ2-1	NA	14	NA	CASSFSARYNEQFF	TGTGCCAGCAGCTTTTCAGCACGTTACAATGAGCAGTTCTTC
TRBV13	TRBJ2-5	NA	13	NA	CASSLGRGQTQYF	TGTGCCAGCAGCTTAGGGAGGGGACAGACCCAGTACTTC
TRBV2	TRBJ2-5	few	14	TRBD2	CASKTGSGGETQYF	TGTGCCAGCAAGACAGGCTCGGGGGGGGAGACCCAGTACTTC
TRBV28	TRBJ1-5	NA	16	NA	CASSLPRDTTGKPQHF	TGTGCCAGCAGCCTTCCCCGGGACACCACGGGGAAGCCCCAGCATTTT
TRBV11-2	TRBJ1-1	few	12	TRBD1	CASSSHRGEAFF	TGTGCCAGCAGCTCCCACAGGGGAGAAGCTTTCTTT
TRBV19	TRBJ2-3	NA	14	NA	CASSPSRGADTQYF	TGTGCCAGTAGTCCCTCGAGGGGCGCAGATACGCAGTATTTT
TRBV10-3	TRBJ2-7	few	13	NA	CAISDQGRDEQYF	TGTGCCATCAGTGATCAGGGCCGGGACGAGCAGTACTTC
TRBV30	TRBJ1-4	few	13	NA	CAWSVGGWEKLFF	TGTGCCTGGAGTGTGGGGGGATGGGAAAAACTGTTTTTT
TRBV7-2	TRBJ1-1	few	15	NA	CASSLLPGENTEAFF	TGTGCCAGCAGCTTACTACCAGGGGAGAACACTGAAGCTTTCTTT
TRBV15	TRBJ1-2	NA	14	NA	CATSRDYLNYGYTF	TGTGCCACCAGCAGAGATTACCTCAACTATGGCTACACCTTC
TRBV9	TRBJ2-1	NA	13	NA	CASSVSYVNEQFF	TGTGCCAGCAGCGTAAGCTACGTAAATGAGCAGTTCTTC
TRBV7-2	TRBJ1-3	few	12	NA	CASRSTGNTIYF	TGTGCCAGCAGGTCGACAGGAAACACCATATATTTT
TRBV5-1	TRBJ2-7	NA	15	NA	CASSSLSSVSYEQYF	TGCGCCAGCAGCTCCCTGAGTTCCGTTTCCTACGAGCAGTACTTC
TRBV30	TRBJ2-7	NA	17	TRBD1	CAWSVHITGQGAREQYF	TGTGCCTGGAGTGTCCATATAACGGGACAGGGGGCCCGCGAGCAGTACTTC
TRBV7-2	TRBJ1-6	few	16	TRBD1	CASSLVVTGADSPLHF	TGTGCCAGCAGCTTAGTCGTGACAGGGGCGGATTCACCCCTCCACTTT
TRBV7-9	TRBJ2-2	NA	12	NA	CASSSTRIGLFF	TGTGCCAGCAGCTCTACAAGGATCGGGCTGTTTTTT
TRBV19	TRBJ1-5	few	12	NA	CASTAGWQPQHF	TGTGCCAGTACAGCAGGGTGGCAGCCCCAGCATTTT
TRBV28	TRBJ2-2	few	16	NA	CASSLGTLGGTGELFF	TGTGCCAGCAGTTTAGGGACTTTGGGAGGCACCGGGGAGCTGTTTTTT
TRBV11-2	TRBJ1-2	NA	18	TRBD1	CASSLQIPGTGSNYGYTF	TGTGCCAGCAGCCTCCAGATTCCCGGGACAGGGTCTAACTATGGCTACACCTTC
TRBV9	TRBJ1-1	NA	16	NA	CASSPRGTGTNTEAFF	TGTGCCAGCAGCCCCCGGGGAACCGGGACAAACACTGAAGCTTTCTTT
TRBV28	TRBJ2-7	few	13	NA	CASSLGTPYEQYF	TGTGCCAGCAGTTTAGGGACTCCCTACGAGCAGTACTTC
TRBV5-1	TRBJ2-7	few	14	NA	CASSLGRTPYEQYF	TGCGCCAGCAGCTTGGGGCGGACACCCTACGAGCAGTACTTC
TRBV7-9	TRBJ1-6	NA	17	TRBD1	CASSSLQGLRVNSPLHF	TGTGCCAGCAGCTCCTTACAGGGGTTACGCGTTAATTCACCCCTCCACTTT
TRBV7-2	TRBJ1-5	few	13	NA	CASSSGQDQPQHF	TGTGCCAGCAGCTCCGGCCAGGATCAGCCCCAGCATTTT
TRBV10-3	TRBJ2-7	few	13	NA	CAISDPADYEQYF	TGTGCCATCAGTGACCCCGCCGACTACGAGCAGTACTTC
TRBV29-1	TRBJ2-1	NA	14	NA	CSSFPDRGGGEQFF	TGCAGCTCCTTCCCCGATAGGGGGGGCGGCGAGCAGTTCTTC
TRBV6-6	TRBJ1-2	NA	11	NA	CASSSEYGYTF	TGTGCCAGCAGCTCCGAGTATGGCTACACCTTC
TRBV4-1	TRBJ1-1	few	14	NA	CASSHPLMGTEAFF	TGCGCCAGCAGCCATCCTCTAATGGGAACTGAAGCTTTCTTT
TRBV9	TRBJ2-7	NA	14	NA	CASSPYGPSYEQYF	TGTGCCAGCAGCCCATATGGACCCTCCTACGAGCAGTACTTC
TRBV2	TRBJ1-2	few	15	TRBD1	CASSAPRGGLYGYTF	TGTGCCAGCAGTGCCCCTCGAGGGGGCTTGTATGGCTACACCTTC
TRBV4-1	TRBJ2-5	NA	13	TRBD1	CASSPDRVETQYF	TGCGCCAGCAGCCCCGACAGGGTAGAGACCCAGTACTTC
TRBV5-1	TRBJ2-4	NA	14	NA	CASSLDTAKNIQYF	TGCGCCAGCAGCTTGGACACAGCCAAAAACATTCAGTACTTC
TRBV9	TRBJ2-4	NA	16	NA	CASSVAGWGRGNIQYF	TGTGCCAGCAGCGTAGCAGGTTGGGGCCGGGGGAACATTCAGTACTTC
TRBV7-2	TRBJ1-5	NA	14	NA	CASSSDRFNQPQHF	TGTGCCAGCAGCTCGGACAGATTTAATCAGCCCCAGCATTTT
TRBV5-4	TRBJ1-3	few	16	TRBD1	CASSSGTGLPGNTIYF	TGTGCCAGCAGCTCAGGGACAGGGCTACCGGGAAACACCATATATTTT
TRBV2	TRBJ2-7	NA	13	NA	CASSPEPFYEQYF	TGTGCCAGCAGCCCGGAGCCTTTCTACGAGCAGTACTTC
TRBV5-4	TRBJ2-5	few	15	TRBD2	CASSFGGDPRETQYF	TGTGCCAGCAGCTTTGGGGGGGACCCGAGGGAGACCCAGTACTTC
TRBV6-5	TRBJ1-3	NA	13	NA	CASTPDSGNTIYF	TGTGCCAGCACGCCAGATTCTGGAAACACCATATATTTT
TRBV23-1	TRBJ2-7	NA	20	NA	CASSHLFEVPGAISSYEQYF	TGCGCCAGCAGTCACCTCTTTGAAGTCCCGGGGGCGATATCGTCCTACGAGCAGTACTTC
TRBV29-1	TRBJ2-2	few	13	NA	CSAQRVPTGELFF	TGCAGCGCACAGAGGGTCCCCACCGGGGAGCTGTTTTTT
TRBV7-3	TRBJ2-1	NA	15	TRBD1	CASSSQGASYNEQFF	TGTGCCAGCAGCTCACAGGGGGCTTCCTACAATGAGCAGTTCTTC
TRBV5-1	TRBJ1-2	few	14	NA	CASSLAWGNYGYTF	TGCGCCAGCAGCTTGGCGTGGGGGAACTATGGCTACACCTTC